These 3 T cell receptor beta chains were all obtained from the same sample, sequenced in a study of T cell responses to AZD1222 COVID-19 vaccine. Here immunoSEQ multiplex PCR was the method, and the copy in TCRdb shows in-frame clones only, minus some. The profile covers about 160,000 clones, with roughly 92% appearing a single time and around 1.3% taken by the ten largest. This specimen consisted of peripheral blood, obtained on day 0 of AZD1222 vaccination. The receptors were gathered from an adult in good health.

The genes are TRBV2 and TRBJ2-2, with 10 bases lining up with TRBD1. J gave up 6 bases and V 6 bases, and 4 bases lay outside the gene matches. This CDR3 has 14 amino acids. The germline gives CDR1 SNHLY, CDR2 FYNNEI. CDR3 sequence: CASSSGTGAGELFF. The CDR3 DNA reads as TGTGCCAGCAGCTCCGGGACAGGGGCCGGGGAGCTGTTTTTT.

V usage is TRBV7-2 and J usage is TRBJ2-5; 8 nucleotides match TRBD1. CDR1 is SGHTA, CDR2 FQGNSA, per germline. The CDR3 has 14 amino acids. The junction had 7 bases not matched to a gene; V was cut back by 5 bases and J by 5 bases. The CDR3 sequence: CASSLGTGGETQYF. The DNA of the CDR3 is TGTGCCAGCAGCCTCGGGACAGGAGGGGAGACCCAGTACTTC.

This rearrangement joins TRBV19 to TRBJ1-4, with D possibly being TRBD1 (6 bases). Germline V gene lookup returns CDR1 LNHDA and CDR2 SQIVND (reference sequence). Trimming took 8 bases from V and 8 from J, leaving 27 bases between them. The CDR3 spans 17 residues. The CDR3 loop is CASGPVGSMGAREKLFF. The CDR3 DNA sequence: TGTGCCAGTGGCCCGGTGGGATCCATGGGGGCTAGAGAAAAACTGTTTTTT.